The clone carrying this T cell receptor (beta chain) appeared a few times. Its cognate antigen is unknown. The data were obtained in a study of T-cell memory formation after mild COVID-19. In the study overall: Most TCR clusters belonged to a single donor.

Per the germline V gene, CDR1 is MNHEY and CDR2 is SVGAGI. V gave up 4 bases and J gave up 5 bases, with 12 bases separating them. This CDR3 comprises 14 residues. Overall study results and limits: Contracting CD4+ clones sat mainly in CM and EM; CD8+ in EMRA.

Using its own MiXCR run on the 5' RACE reads, TCRdb lists one record per CDR3 protein. The sample carries about 170,000 distinct CDR3 sequences, over 10% recorded once. The source material was PBMCs or a T cell subset sorted from them (not recorded which). This receptor was taken from a man younger than 35 who had mild COVID-19 (a few samples of this study predate the infection). Cell type and time point are not known. The gene calls are TRBV6-5 and TRBJ2-1; D call uncertain. The CDR3 reads CASSSPAPDNEQFF. Written as DNA, the CDR3 is TGTGCCAGCAGTTCCCCTGCCCCTGACAATGAGCAGTTCTTC.